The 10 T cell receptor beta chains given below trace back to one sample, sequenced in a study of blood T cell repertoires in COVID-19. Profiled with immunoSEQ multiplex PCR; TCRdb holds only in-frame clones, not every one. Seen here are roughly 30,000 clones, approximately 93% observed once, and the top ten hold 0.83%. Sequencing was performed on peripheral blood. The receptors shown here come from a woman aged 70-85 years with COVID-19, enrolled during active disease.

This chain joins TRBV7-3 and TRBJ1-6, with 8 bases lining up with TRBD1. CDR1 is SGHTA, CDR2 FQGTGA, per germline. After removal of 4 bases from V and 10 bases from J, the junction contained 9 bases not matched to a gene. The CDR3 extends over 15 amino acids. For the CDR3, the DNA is TGTGCCAGCAGCTCCTCGACAGGGGTAGGATCACCCCTCCACTTT. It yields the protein CASSSSTGVGSPLHF. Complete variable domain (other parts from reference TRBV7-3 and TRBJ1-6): GAGVSQTPSNKVTEKGKYVELRCDPISGHTALYWYRQSLGQGPEFLIYFQGTGAADDSGLPNDRFFAVRPEGSVSTLKIQRTERGDSAVYLCASSSSTGVGSPLHFGNGTRLTVT.

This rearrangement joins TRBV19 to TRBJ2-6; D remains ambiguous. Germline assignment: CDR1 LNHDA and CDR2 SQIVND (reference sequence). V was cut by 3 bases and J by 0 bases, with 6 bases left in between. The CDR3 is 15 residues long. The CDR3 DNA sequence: TGTGCCAGTAGTATCGACACCTCTGGGGCCAACGTCCTGACTTTC. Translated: CASSIDTSGANVLTF. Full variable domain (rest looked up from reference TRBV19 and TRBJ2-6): DGGITQSPKYLFRKEGQNVTLSCEQNLNHDAMYWYRQDPGQGLRLIYYSQIVNDFQKGDIAEGYSVSREKKESFPLTVTSAQKNPTAFYLCASSIDTSGANVLTFGAGSRLTVL.

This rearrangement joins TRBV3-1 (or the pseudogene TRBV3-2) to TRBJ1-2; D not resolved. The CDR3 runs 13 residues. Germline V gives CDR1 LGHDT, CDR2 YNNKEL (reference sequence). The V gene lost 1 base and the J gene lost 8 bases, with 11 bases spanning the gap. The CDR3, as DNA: TGTGCCAGCAGCCAAGGGAGTAACGTGGGCTACACCTTC. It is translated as CASSQGSNVGYTF.

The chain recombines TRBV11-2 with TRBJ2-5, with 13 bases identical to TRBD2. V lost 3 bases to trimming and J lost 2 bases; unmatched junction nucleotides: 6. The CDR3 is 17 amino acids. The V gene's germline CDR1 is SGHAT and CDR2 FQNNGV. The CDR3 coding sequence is TGTGCCAGCAGCTTGATGGGACTAGCGGGGACGCAAGAGACCCAGTACTTC. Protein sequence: CASSLMGLAGTQETQYF.

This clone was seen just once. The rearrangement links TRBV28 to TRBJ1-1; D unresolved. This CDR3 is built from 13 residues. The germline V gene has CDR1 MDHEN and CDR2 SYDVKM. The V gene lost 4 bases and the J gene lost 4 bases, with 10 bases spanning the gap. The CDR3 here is CASSWPGITEAFF. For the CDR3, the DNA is TGTGCCAGCAGTTGGCCGGGGATCACTGAAGCTTTCTTT. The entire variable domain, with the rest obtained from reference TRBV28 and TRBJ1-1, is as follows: DVKVTQSSRYLVKRTGEKVFLECVQDMDHENMFWYRQDPGLGLRLIYFSYDVKMKEKGDIPEGYSVSREKKERFSLILESASTNQTSMYLCASSWPGITEAFFGQGTRLTVV.

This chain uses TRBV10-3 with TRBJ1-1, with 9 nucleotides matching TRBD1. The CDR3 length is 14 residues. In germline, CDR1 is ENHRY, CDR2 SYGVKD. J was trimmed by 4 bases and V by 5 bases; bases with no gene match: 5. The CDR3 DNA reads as TGTGCCATCAGTCAACAGGGGGCGGGCACTGAAGCTTTCTTT. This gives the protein CAISQQGAGTEAFF.

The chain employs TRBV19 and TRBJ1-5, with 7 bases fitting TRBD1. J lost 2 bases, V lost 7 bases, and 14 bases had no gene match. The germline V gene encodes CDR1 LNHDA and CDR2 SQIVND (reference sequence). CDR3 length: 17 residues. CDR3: CASKATGTVVGNQPQHF. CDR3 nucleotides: TGTGCCAGTAAAGCGACAGGGACGGTTGTTGGCAATCAGCCCCAGCATTTT.

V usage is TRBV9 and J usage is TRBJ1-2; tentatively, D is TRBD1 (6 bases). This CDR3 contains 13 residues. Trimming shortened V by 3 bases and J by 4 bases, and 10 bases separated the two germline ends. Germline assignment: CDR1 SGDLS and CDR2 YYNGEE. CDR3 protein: CASSADRPYGYTF. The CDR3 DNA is TGTGCCAGCAGCGCGGACAGACCCTATGGCTACACCTTC.

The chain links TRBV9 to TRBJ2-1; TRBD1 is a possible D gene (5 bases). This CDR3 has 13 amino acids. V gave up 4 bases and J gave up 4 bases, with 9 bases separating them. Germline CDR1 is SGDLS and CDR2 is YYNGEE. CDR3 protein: CASSFRQYNEQFF. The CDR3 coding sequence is TGTGCCAGCAGCTTCCGACAGTACAATGAGCAGTTCTTC.

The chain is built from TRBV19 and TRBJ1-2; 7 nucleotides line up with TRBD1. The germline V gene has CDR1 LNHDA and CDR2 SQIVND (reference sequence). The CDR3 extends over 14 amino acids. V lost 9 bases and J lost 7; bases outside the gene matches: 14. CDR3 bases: TGTGCCAGCCAAAACCCGGGACAGCTGCTTGGCTACACCTTC. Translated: CASQNPGQLLGYTF.